The 25 T cell receptor beta chains listed next were all sequenced from one sample in a study of long-term antiretroviral therapy in people with HIV (dated by TCRdb to 2022 to 2024). The immunoSEQ hsTCRB v3.0 assay was used at survey level resolution for TRB variable region sequencing. TCRdb re-hosts the immuneACCESS table, in-frame sequences only. Its copies lack some clones; in the studies checked, an unresolved V gene accounts for under half of them, and the cause for the rest is not known. This sample has around 5,000 clones in its table, and 88% of those were observed once. The top ten constitute 5% to 6.5% of the sample. Sequenced material: unsorted PBMCs, taken 1.3 years after starting antiretroviral therapy. All receptors come from a woman aged 45-65 years with HIV.

This CDR3 reads CASSYTGTGNTIYF. The CDR3 DNA sequence: TGTGCCAGCAGCTACACGGGAACTGGAAACACCATATATTTT. This chain joins TRBV6-5 and TRBJ1-3; D gene uncertain. Germline CDR1 MNHEY, CDR2 SVGAGI. This CDR3 contains 14 residues. Between the trimmed V and J ends, which lost 6 bases and 2 bases, there was a span of 11 bases.

The gene calls are TRBV27 and TRBJ1-1; 7 bases fit TRBD1. CDR3 length: 15 amino acids. Germline CDR1 reads MNHEY; CDR2 reads SMNVEV (reference sequence). The ends lost 6 bases at V and 3 bases at J; junction bases unmatched: 10. DNA for the CDR3: TGTGCCAGCAGAGTCACGACAGGGTCGTACACTGAAGCTTTCTTT. It is translated as CASRVTTGSYTEAFF.

This clone was recorded a few times. The V and J genes are TRBV7-9 and TRBJ1-2; D uncertain. The V and J ends lost 2 bases and 4 bases respectively, with 8 bases between them. The germline V gene has CDR1 SEHNR and CDR2 FQNEAQ (reference sequence). The CDR3 has 13 amino acids. The CDR3: CASSLSGVYGYTF. Here the CDR3 DNA reads TGTGCCAGCAGCTTATCCGGAGTCTATGGCTACACCTTC.

The chain employs TRBV30 and TRBJ2-5; 8 nucleotides align to TRBD2. The CDR3 is made up of 12 amino acids. The V gene's germline CDR1 is GTSNPN and CDR2 SVGIG (reference sequence). V dropped 1 base and J dropped 5; count of bases not matched to a gene: 0. The CDR3 bases are TGTGCCTGGAGTGCGGGAGGGGAGACCCAGTACTTC. Translation gives CAWSAGGETQYF. Together with reference TRBV30 and TRBJ2-5, the CDR3 gives the full variable domain: SQTIHQWPATLVQPVGSPLSLECTVEGTSNPNLYWYRQAAGRGLQLLFYSVGIGQISSEVPQNLSASRPQDRQFILSSKKLLLSDSGFYLCAWSAGGETQYFGPGTRLLVL.

By sample share, this clone is large. The chain combines TRBV7-9 with TRBJ1-3; D remains ambiguous. Per the germline V gene, CDR1 is SEHNR and CDR2 is FQNEAQ (reference sequence). The V end was cut by 3 bases, the J end by 3 bases, with 9 bases between. CDR3 length equals 14 residues. CDR3 protein: CASSFDGNGNTIYF. CDR3 nucleotides: TGTGCCAGCAGCTTCGATGGCAATGGAAACACCATATATTTT.

The CDR3 here is CASSFFLANEKLFF. In DNA, the CDR3 is TGCGCCAGCAGCTTTTTTTTAGCGAATGAAAAACTGTTTTTT. The V and J genes are TRBV5-1 and TRBJ1-4; D gene unclear. Germline CDR1 reads SGHRS; CDR2 reads YFSETQ. V lost 2 bases, J lost 5 bases, and 10 bases lay in between. The length of the CDR3 is 14 residues.

The chain joins TRBV27 to TRBJ2-1; weak D call: TRBD1 (5 bases). The length of the CDR3 is 14 residues. Germline V gene lookup returns CDR1 MNHEY and CDR2 SMNVEV (reference sequence). With 4 bases removed from V and 8 bases from J, the gap between germline ends came to 15 bases. CDR3 sequence: CASSSRTGRDEQFF. The CDR3 DNA reads as TGTGCCAGCAGTTCCAGGACGGGCAGGGATGAGCAGTTCTTC.

The chain uses TRBV9 and TRBJ1-2; D perhaps matches TRBD1 (6 bases). Germline values: CDR1 SGDLS, CDR2 YYNGEE. CDR3 length: 14 residues. Trimming removed 0 bases at V and 2 bases at J, with 8 bases between. CDR3 in amino acids: CASSVADSNYGYTF. The DNA for the CDR3 is TGTGCCAGCAGCGTAGCGGACAGCAACTATGGCTACACCTTC.

This clone has only a few counts. The rearrangement links TRBV5-1 to TRBJ1-2; D unclear. V lost 1 base and J lost 7, with 5 bases in between. In germline, CDR1 is SGHRS, CDR2 YFSETQ. The CDR3 consists of 11 residues. This CDR3 reads CASSLNGGYTF. The CDR3 DNA reads as TGCGCCAGCAGCTTGAACGGTGGCTACACCTTC.

This clone was picked up one time. The J gene is TRBJ2-1, the V gene TRBV2; no reliable D call. V was clipped by 7 bases and J by 9 bases, with 19 bases between them. Germline CDR1 SNHLY, CDR2 FYNNEI. The CDR3 covers 14 residues. This CDR3 is CASTLSSKGGEQFF. DNA for the CDR3: TGTGCCAGCACCTTGTCCTCTAAGGGCGGTGAGCAGTTCTTC.

This sequence joins TRBV29-1 and TRBJ2-3, with TRBD1 matching over 7 bases. CDR1 is SQVTM and CDR2 is ANQGSEA in the germline V gene. The CDR3 sequence is 15 residues long. V lost 2 bases, J lost 6 bases, and 11 bases stayed unmatched. For the CDR3, the DNA is TGCAGCGTTGAAACAGGGGCGGATGAGTGGGATACGCAGTATTTT. Translation: CSVETGADEWDTQYF.

The rearrangement links TRBV5-5 to TRBJ2-5, with D perhaps TRBD1 or TRBD2 (5 bases each). Germline values: CDR1 SGHKS, CDR2 YYEKEE (reference sequence). The germline V and J ends were trimmed by 3 bases and 5 bases, with 17 bases remaining between them. The CDR3 length is 15 residues. The CDR3 here is CASSSPGPSRETQYF. CDR3 in DNA: TGTGCCAGCAGCTCCCCGGGACCCTCCCGCGAGACCCAGTACTTC.

The chain joins TRBV7-6 to TRBJ2-6; tentatively, D is TRBD1 (6 bases). The ends were cut back, 0 bases at V and 2 bases at J, with 8 bases in the middle. Germline values: CDR1 SGHVS, CDR2 FNYEAQ. This CDR3 is built from 16 residues. CDR3 region: CASSLAAGAGANVLTF. The DNA of the CDR3 is TGTGCCAGCAGCTTAGCAGCAGGGGCTGGGGCCAACGTCCTGACTTTC.

CDR3 sequence reads: CASSGHRGTNTEAFF. The CDR3 nucleotides read TGCGCCAGCAGCGGACACAGGGGGACGAACACTGAAGCTTTCTTT. V is TRBV5-1 and J is TRBJ1-1; 8 positions agree with TRBD1. J was trimmed by 1 base and V by 4 bases; bases with no gene match: 6. Germline V gene lookup returns CDR1 SGHRS and CDR2 YFSETQ. The CDR3 covers 15 residues.

This chain joins TRBV5-4 and TRBJ2-4; TRBD2 might be the D (6 bases). The germline V and J ends were trimmed by 4 bases and 0 bases, with 8 bases remaining between them. The CDR3 covers 14 residues. Germline values: CDR1 SGHNT, CDR2 YYREEE (reference sequence). CDR3 amino acids: CASSGGLAKNIQYF. The CDR3 DNA sequence: TGTGCCAGCAGCGGGGGACTAGCCAAAAACATTCAGTACTTC.

V and J are TRBV27 and TRBJ2-7; a possible D gene is TRBD1 (6 bases). The ends were cut back, 5 bases at V and 3 bases at J, with 17 bases in the middle. Germline CDR1 and CDR2: MNHEY and SMNVEV (reference sequence). The CDR3 is 15 amino acids. This CDR3 reads CASSLKHLRGYEQYF. The CDR3 DNA follows: TGTGCCAGCAGTCTTAAACACCTCAGGGGCTACGAGCAGTACTTC.

The chain has TRBV5-6 and TRBJ2-1, with 11 bases fitting TRBD2. Germline trimming cut 3 bases from V and 10 bases from J; bases unmatched to any gene: 9. The CDR3 loop spans 15 amino acids. The germline CDR1 and CDR2 sequences are SGHDT and YYEEEE. CDR3 residues: CASSSGLADTREQFF. Written as DNA, the CDR3 is TGTGCCAGCAGCTCGGGACTAGCGGATACTCGAGAGCAGTTCTTC.

This clone was seen only a few times. The J gene is TRBJ2-5, the V gene TRBV11-3; 11 bases agree with TRBD2. With 5 bases clipped from V and 5 bases from J, the junction kept 7 bases outside the gene matches. CDR3 length equals 15 residues. The germline gives CDR1 SGHNT, CDR2 YENEEA. CDR3 nucleotides: TGTGCCAGCAGCCGTAGCGGGGGGGTTCTGGAGACCCAGTACTTC. Amino acids: CASSRSGGVLETQYF.

This clone was observed a few times. The V gene is TRBV4-1, the J gene TRBJ1-5, with 7 bases that match TRBD1. The V segment lost 4 bases and the J segment 5 bases; nucleotides outside the gene matches: 5. Germline V gives CDR1 MGHRA, CDR2 YSYEKL. This CDR3 is 14 amino acids long. Here the CDR3 reads CASSPGTVYQPQHF. CDR3 nucleotides: TGCGCCAGCAGCCCCGGGACAGTTTATCAGCCCCAGCATTTT.

The rearrangement joins TRBV6-5 to TRBJ1-5; tentatively, D is TRBD1 (5 bases). The CDR3 sequence is 15 residues long. From germline, CDR1 is MNHEY and CDR2 SVGAGI. Trimming took 2 bases from V and 1 from J, leaving 9 bases between them. CDR3 nucleotides: TGTGCCAGCAGTTACCAGGGAGGGAGCAATCAGCCCCAGCATTTT. It translates to CASSYQGGSNQPQHF.

The genes are TRBV25-1 and TRBJ2-6, with 8 bases aligning to TRBD2. This CDR3 has 13 residues. The germline CDR1 and CDR2 sequences are MGHDK and SYGVNS. The CDR3 here is CASGRAGANVLTF. The CDR3 DNA is TGTGCATCCGGGAGGGCTGGGGCCAACGTCCTGACTTTC.

V usage is TRBV7-9 and J usage is TRBJ1-4; D is ambiguous. CDR1 is SEHNR, CDR2 FQNEAQ, per germline (reference sequence). The ends were cut back, 5 bases at V and 0 bases at J, with 10 bases in the middle. This CDR3 is 15 amino acids long. The CDR3 here is CASSPGVATNEKLFF. The DNA for the CDR3 is TGTGCCAGCAGCCCTGGGGTAGCAACTAATGAAAAACTGTTTTTT.

The gene calls are TRBV4-1 and TRBJ1-2; no reliable D call. Per germline, CDR1 MGHRA and CDR2 YSYEKL. V was trimmed by 0 bases and J by 3 bases, leaving 11 bases between them. CDR3 length: 15 residues. The CDR3, as DNA: TGCGCCAGCAGCCAAGATATTAGTGTTTACTATGGCTACACCTTC. It yields the protein CASSQDISVYYGYTF.

The chain is built from TRBV5-1 and TRBJ2-5; TRBD2 might be the D (6 bases). The germline V and J ends were trimmed by 3 bases and 1 base, with 7 bases remaining between them. Germline values: CDR1 SGHRS, CDR2 YFSETQ. The length of the CDR3 is 13 residues. CDR3 coding DNA: TGCGCCAGCAGCTGGAGGGGCCAAGAGACCCAGTACTTC. Its translation: CASSWRGQETQYF. Full variable domain (outside the CDR3, taken from reference TRBV5-1 and TRBJ2-5): KAGVTQTPRYLIKTRGQQVTLSCSPISGHRSVSWYQQTPGQGLQFLFEYFSETQRNKGNFPGRFSGRQFSNSRSEMNVSTLELGDSALYLCASSWRGQETQYFGPGTRLLVL.

The chain has TRBV20-1 and TRBJ1-1; D gene uncertain. Germline values: CDR1 DFQATT, CDR2 SNEGSKA (reference sequence). The CDR3 totals 11 residues. The germline V and J ends were trimmed by 1 base and 4 bases, with 4 bases remaining between them. The chain's CDR3 is CSARGSTEAFF. The CDR3 region has the DNA TGCAGTGCTAGAGGATCCACTGAAGCTTTCTTT.